The 26 T cell receptor beta chains listed next were all sequenced from one sample in a study of blood T cells in healthy people across ages. A J-beta primer mix and a sample-barcoded 5' primer were used in a second PCR of about 7 to 12 cycles. Each CDR3 protein gets one entry after TCRdb re-called the 5' RACE reads with MiXCR. The sample yields about 640,000 distinct CDR3 sequences, 58% seen once. Sequenced sample: blood. The receptor set was obtained from a man in his sixties in good health.

This clonotype was counted only a few times. The chain is built from TRBV5-1 and TRBJ1-4, with D possibly matching TRBD1 (5 bases). Germline lookup yields CDR1 SGHRS and CDR2 YFSETQ. Deletions cut 4 bases from V and 3 bases from J, with 7 bases between. This CDR3 spans 13 amino acids. The CDR3 DNA follows: TGCGCCAGCAGCCGACAGCCTAATGAAAAACTGTTTTTT. It yields the protein CASSRQPNEKLFF.

The V call is TRBV12-3 or TRBV12-4, the J call TRBJ2-7; 9 nucleotides agree with TRBD1. The V gene end was trimmed by 2 bases and the J gene end by 2 bases; junction bases not matched to a gene: 13. This CDR3 comprises 18 residues. The CDR3 is CASSLIFRHRDRAYEQYF. CDR3 sequence (DNA): TGTGCCAGCAGTTTAATTTTCAGACACCGGGACAGGGCCTACGAGCAGTACTTC.

This chain uses TRBV5-1 with TRBJ2-2, with 10 bases identical to TRBD1. The CDR3 runs 15 residues. Germline loops: CDR1 SGHRS, CDR2 YFSETQ. J gave up 4 bases and V 4 bases, and 4 bases lay outside the gene matches. The CDR3 protein is CASSQWTGGTGELFF. The CDR3 DNA sequence: TGCGCCAGCAGCCAGTGGACAGGGGGCACCGGGGAGCTGTTTTTT.

The chain links TRBV20-1 to TRBJ2-1; 8 nucleotides line up with TRBD2. J gave up 1 base and V 3 bases, and 2 bases lay outside the gene matches. Germline CDR1 reads DFQATT; CDR2 reads SNEGSKA (reference sequence). The CDR3 contains 14 residues. DNA of the CDR3: TGCAGTGCTAGCGGGGGGGCTTCCTACAATGAGCAGTTCTTC. Amino acids: CSASGGASYNEQFF.

This clonotype was observed a few times. This rearrangement joins TRBV12-3 or TRBV12-4 to TRBJ2-2, with 12 positions matching TRBD1. The CDR3 is 18 amino acids. Germline trimming cut 5 bases from V and 7 bases from J; bases unmatched to any gene: 14. CDR3 coding DNA: TGTGCCAGCAGTCGCAACCCGGGACAGGGGGCGAGTAGCGGGGAGCTGTTTTTT. Translation gives CASSRNPGQGASSGELFF.

The rearrangement joins TRBV4-1 to TRBJ2-7; 9 nucleotides match TRBD1. The germline V gene encodes CDR1 MGHRA and CDR2 YSYEKL. The CDR3 runs 16 residues. With 6 bases clipped from V and 2 bases from J, the junction kept 11 bases outside the gene matches. CDR3 region: CASSQNPGTGTYEQYF. The CDR3, as DNA: TGCGCCAGCAGTCAAAACCCCGGGACAGGGACCTACGAGCAGTACTTC.

Comments on this clonotype: One end of the junction is discordant with germline, which a read error may explain. This sequence joins TRBV5-1 and TRBJ2-3; D call uncertain. This CDR3 contains 16 residues. The V gene's germline CDR1 is SGHRS and CDR2 YFSETQ. The CDR3 nucleotides are TGCGCCAGCAGCTTTCAGATTTTAGACGGCACTGATACGCAGTATTTT. It translates to CASSFQILDGTDTQYF.

The genes are TRBV29-1 and TRBJ2-5; possibly TRBD1 for D (5 bases). The V gene's germline CDR1 is SQVTM and CDR2 ANQGSEA. V shed 8 bases and J shed 1 base, with 11 bases lying between them. The CDR3 runs to 12 residues. In nucleotides, the CDR3 is TGCAGCCCCCGACAGTCCCAAGAGACCCAGTACTTC. This codes for CSPRQSQETQYF. Supplemented by reference TRBV29-1 and TRBJ2-5, the full variable domain reads SAVISQKPSRDICQRGTSLTIQCQVDSQVTMMFWYRQQPGQSLTLIATANQGSEATYESGFVIDKFPISRPNLTFSTLTVSNMSPEDSSIYLCSPRQSQETQYFGPGTRLLVL.

This clonotype occurred a few times. The chain is built from TRBV2 and TRBJ2-1; tentatively, D is TRBD2 (7 bases). Germline-derived CDR1 and CDR2 are SNHLY and FYNNEI. The CDR3 sequence is 11 residues long. V lost 6 bases and J 9 bases, leaving 9 bases between the germline ends. The CDR3: CASRGGREQFF. CDR3 DNA: TGTGCCAGCAGGGGGGGGCGTGAGCAGTTCTTC. The complete variable domain, with remaining parts taken from reference TRBV2 and TRBJ2-1, reads EPEVTQTPSHQVTQMGQEVILRCVPISNHLYFYWYRQILGQKVEFLVSFYNNEISEKSEIFDDQFSVERPDGSNFTLKIRSTKLEDSAMYFCASRGGREQFFGPGTRLTVL.

The J gene is TRBJ1-4, the V gene TRBV18, with D unresolved. The V and J ends lost 2 bases and 6 bases respectively, with 7 bases between them. The CDR3 extends over 13 amino acids. Germline lookup yields CDR1 KGHSH and CDR2 LQKENI. The CDR3 region is CASSPMQDEKLFF. CDR3 in DNA: TGTGCCAGCTCACCAATGCAAGATGAAAAACTGTTTTTT. The full variable domain, its missing parts supplied by reference TRBV18 and TRBJ1-4, is NAGVMQNPRHLVRRRGQEARLRCSPMKGHSHVYWYRQLPEEGLKFMVYLQKENIIDESGMPKERFSAEFPKEGPSILRIQQVVRGDSAAYFCASSPMQDEKLFFGSGTQLSVL.

Written as DNA, the CDR3 is TGTGCCAGCAGTTTAAAAGGACAGAGGGAGCAGTTCTTC. It encodes CASSLKGQREQFF. V and J are TRBV12-3 or TRBV12-4 and TRBJ2-1; the D gene is possibly TRBD1 (6 bases). This CDR3 spans 13 amino acids. Trimming removed 2 bases at V and 10 bases at J, with 12 bases between.

A few counts support this clonotype. The gene calls are TRBV10-3 and TRBJ2-1; TRBD2 might be the D (5 bases). The V and J ends lost 6 bases and 6 bases respectively, with 9 bases between them. Germline values: CDR1 ENHRY, CDR2 SYGVKD. The CDR3 covers 12 residues. The CDR3, as DNA: TGTGCCATCAGGAGGGATAGCAATGAGCAGTTCTTC. As protein: CAIRRDSNEQFF.

This chain uses TRBV2 with TRBJ1-4; 10 bases agree with TRBD1. CDR3 length equals 16 residues. After removal of 6 bases from V and 3 bases from J, the junction contained 7 bases not matched to a gene. Germline values: CDR1 SNHLY, CDR2 FYNNEI. This CDR3 is CASSADRGLANEKLFF. For the CDR3, the DNA is TGTGCCAGCAGCGCTGACAGGGGGCTGGCTAATGAAAAACTGTTTTTT.

This clonotype was recorded a few times. The genes are TRBV20-1 and TRBJ1-1; TRBD1 might be the D (6 bases). The CDR3 covers 12 residues. The germline gives CDR1 DFQATT, CDR2 SNEGSKA (reference sequence). V was pared by 6 bases and J by 1 base, with 9 bases between. This CDR3 reads CSAIRGNTEAFF. The CDR3 DNA sequence: TGCAGTGCAATCAGGGGGAACACTGAAGCTTTCTTT.

The chain links TRBV20-1 to TRBJ1-6; the D is unclear. The CDR3 extends over 13 amino acids. Germline V gene data show CDR1 as DFQATT and CDR2 as SNEGSKA (reference sequence). V was shortened by 3 bases and J by 7 bases, with 10 bases between the two germline ends. This CDR3 reads CSARRQKNSPLHF. CDR3 sequence (DNA): TGCAGTGCTAGGCGTCAGAAGAATTCACCCCTCCACTTT.

This clonotype was found many times. The chain employs TRBV27 and TRBJ1-1; D not certain. CDR1 and CDR2 (germline): MNHEY, SMNVEV (reference sequence). V was trimmed by 6 bases and J by 2 bases, leaving 4 bases between them. The CDR3 contains 11 residues. The CDR3 region is CASRKNTEAFF. CDR3 DNA: TGTGCCAGCAGAAAAAACACTGAAGCTTTCTTT.

This clonotype was seen more than once but under ten times. The V gene is TRBV18, the J gene TRBJ2-5, with D uncertain. V lost 3 bases and J 2 bases, leaving 7 bases between the germline ends. The CDR3 is made up of 13 amino acids. The germline CDR1 and CDR2 sequences are KGHSH and LQKENI. CDR3 residues: CASSPALQETQYF. In DNA, the CDR3 is TGTGCCAGCTCACCCGCGCTACAAGAGACCCAGTACTTC.

This sequence joins TRBV7-2 and TRBJ2-7; D may be TRBD2 (5 bases). The CDR3 consists of 16 residues. The germline CDR1 and CDR2 sequences are SGHTA and FQGNSA. V lost 0 bases and J 4 bases, leaving 16 bases between the germline ends. The CDR3 nucleotides read TGTGCCAGCAGCTTAGCGGGCGGGCTCGGCTTTTACGAGCAGTACTTC. Residues: CASSLAGGLGFYEQYF.

The CDR3 sequence: CASSQDLGQGQETQYF. The DNA of the CDR3 is TGTGCCAGCAGCCAAGATCTAGGACAGGGCCAAGAGACCCAGTACTTC. The chain employs TRBV3-1 and TRBJ2-5, with 8 bases aligning to TRBD1. The CDR3 has 16 residues. Per the germline V gene, CDR1 is LGHDT and CDR2 is YNNKEL (reference sequence). V lost 0 bases to trimming and J lost 1 base; unmatched junction nucleotides: 4.

This rearrangement joins TRBV3-1 to TRBJ2-1; TRBD2 aligns across 7 bases. Germline CDR1 reads LGHDT; CDR2 reads YNNKEL (reference sequence). V lost 2 bases to trimming and J lost 13 bases; unmatched junction nucleotides: 8. CDR3 length equals 13 residues. This CDR3 is CASSQRGVRSQFF. In DNA, the CDR3 is TGTGCCAGCAGCCAACGGGGGGTGAGAAGTCAGTTCTTC.

Only a few counts were recorded for this clonotype. The genes are TRBV20-1 and TRBJ1-2, with 9 bases matching TRBD1. There are 15 residues in the CDR3. Trimming removed 6 bases from V and 5 bases from J; junction bases left unmatched: 13. Germline V gene lookup returns CDR1 DFQATT and CDR2 SNEGSKA (reference sequence). CDR3 nucleotides: TGCAGTGCCTCCTCCCCGGGACAGGGAAGGTATGGCTACACCTTC. Protein: CSASSPGQGRYGYTF.

The chain combines TRBV24-1 with TRBJ1-2, with 7 bases matching TRBD1. V lost 4 bases to trimming and J lost 5 bases; unmatched junction nucleotides: 6. The CDR3 sequence is 14 residues long. Germline-derived CDR1 and CDR2 are KGHDR and SFDVKD. CDR3 sequence (DNA): TGTGCCACCAGTGACCTGGACAGGCGATATGGCTACACCTTC. This codes for CATSDLDRRYGYTF.

V usage is TRBV4-1 and J usage is TRBJ2-5, with D perhaps TRBD1 or TRBD2 (5 bases each). Germline values: CDR1 MGHRA, CDR2 YSYEKL. Trimming removed 1 base from V and 0 bases from J, with 15 bases in between. This CDR3 is built from 17 residues. CDR3 nucleotides: TGCGCCAGCAGCCAAGTTTTCCCGGGGCAGTACCAAGAGACCCAGTACTTC. It encodes CASSQVFPGQYQETQYF.

Concerning this clonotype: A read error is possible here, since a much larger clone lies one base away. V usage is TRBV28 and J usage is TRBJ2-7, with 9 bases aligning to TRBD1. The end of the DNA is better explained by TRBJ2-5, so the J call may be wrong. The CDR3 runs to 13 residues. Germline V gene sequence: CDR1 MDHEN, CDR2 SYDVKM. CDR3 sequence reads: CASNTGGSETQYF. CDR3 sequence (DNA): TGTGCCAGCAATACAGGGGGCTCAGAGACCCAGTACTTC.

This chain joins TRBV6-6 and TRBJ1-2; possible D gene TRBD1, 6 bases. Per germline, CDR1 MNHNY and CDR2 SVGAGI (reference sequence). Deletions cut 4 bases from V and 4 bases from J, with 13 bases between. CDR3 length: 14 amino acids. CDR3 DNA sequence: TGTGCCAGCAGTTCCCAGGGGACCTCCTATGGCTACACCTTC. Residues: CASSSQGTSYGYTF.

This clonotype was seen only a few times. V gene TRBV25-1 combines with J gene TRBJ2-5, with D hard to call. Between the trimmed V and J ends, which lost 5 bases and 1 base, there was a span of 8 bases. Germline V gives CDR1 MGHDK, CDR2 SYGVNS. CDR3 length: 13 residues. CDR3 DNA sequence: TGTGCCAGCAGTTCCTTCCCCCAAGAGACCCAGTACTTC. Translated: CASSSFPQETQYF.